This TCR beta chain is from a study of blood T cell repertoires in COVID-19. About the study: In each case, the material was cDNA or gDNA derived from T cells, B-cell-depleted T cells, or PBMCs.

Original data processing: Reference gene primer amplification yielded estimated nucleated cell counts. Produced via immunoSEQ multiplex PCR; TCRdb's table is partial and in-frame only. The V and J calls and clone size come from that table; D and trimming were worked out from the DNA. The sample gives 250,000 to 300,000 clones, roughly 93% of which show up once; approximately 2.4% is in the top ten. Germline CDR1 is LNHDA and CDR2 is SQIVND (reference sequence). Trimming took off 6 bases at V and 0 bases at J, with 12 bases between the two ends. The CDR3 runs to 15 residues. Participant age was about 18 to 100 years, and participants resided in 20 to 30 US areas. Participant-given clinical history determined each cohort assignment.

Sequences were obtained from PBMCs or T cells enriched from blood (not recorded which). The clonotype was recovered from a woman in her forties with acute COVID-19. This chain links TRBV19 with TRBJ1-5, with a possible D match to TRBD1 (6 bases). This CDR3 is CASSRTVNSNQPQHF. For the CDR3, the DNA is TGTGCCAGTAGCCGGACAGTAAATAGCAATCAGCCCCAGCATTTT. Combining the CDR3 with reference TRBV19 and TRBJ1-5 gives the whole variable domain DGGITQSPKYLFRKEGQNVTLSCEQNLNHDAMYWYRQDPGQGLRLIYYSQIVNDFQKGDIAEGYSVSREKKESFPLTVTSAQKNPTAFYLCASSRTVNSNQPQHFGDGTRLSIL.